A selection of T cell receptor beta chains follows, all from one sample in a study of cytomegalovirus exposure and HLA in healthy donors. Sequenced by immunoSEQ multiplex PCR; TCRdb stores in-frame clones only, minus some. The sample includes about 180,000 clones, 84% of them seen just once. The sequencing input was PBMCs. These receptors all come from a girl aged 2-10 years in good health and CMV-seropositive. Each CDR3 is given with its conserved first and last residue. Fields, in order: clone size, CDR3 length, V gene, D gene, J gene, CDR3 DNA, CDR3 protein. A D gene is named only where the DNA matches it firmly. The size field is filled for only some rows; it gives once, few, many or a size class.

.	11	TRBV30	.	TRBJ2-7	TGTGCCTCCAGAAGCTCCTACGAGCAGTACTTC	CASRSSYEQYF
.	17	TRBV12-5	TRBD1	TRBJ2-7	TGTGCTAGTGGTTTGTACCACGGGACAGGGGGTTCTTACGAGCAGTACTTC	CASGLYHGTGGSYEQYF
.	13	TRBV5-1	.	TRBJ1-2	TGCGCCAGCAGCGGCGGGACGGCCTATGGCTACACCTTC	CASSGGTAYGYTF
once	14	TRBV9	.	TRBJ1-2	TGTGCCAGCAGCGCAGGTGCCACAGCCTATGGCTACACCTTC	CASSAGATAYGYTF
.	13	TRBV27	.	TRBJ2-7	TGTGCCAGCACCCCTAGTTTGCGCAACGAGCAGTACTTC	CASTPSLRNEQYF
.	12	TRBV6-1	.	TRBJ2-1	TGTGCCAGCAGGCTCACAGGGTTGATAGGGTTCTTC	CASRLTGLIGFF
.	15	TRBV9	TRBD2	TRBJ2-7	TGTGCCAGCAGCGTAGGGGGGAGGGTCGGGGGCGAGCAGTACTTC	CASSVGGRVGGEQYF
.	17	TRBV11-2	.	TRBJ2-3	TGTGCCAGCAGCGTTCAATCAGGGGTAGTTGGCACAGATACGCAGTATTTT	CASSVQSGVVGTDTQYF
.	16	TRBV5-1	TRBD2	TRBJ2-2	TGCGCCAGCAGCTTGGCAGCGGGAGAGTATACCGGGGAGCTGTTTTTT	CASSLAAGEYTGELFF
.	15	TRBV19	.	TRBJ1-3	TGTGCCAGTAGTCCCCCCCGCAGGCCTGGAAACACCATATATTTT	CASSPPRRPGNTIYF
many	12	TRBV30	.	TRBJ1-1	TGTGCCTGGAGCTCAGGGAGGACTGAAGCTTTCTTT	CAWSSGRTEAFF
.	11	TRBV30	TRBD2	TRBJ2-1	TGTGCCTGGAGTAGCGGGGCCGAGCAGTTCTTC	CAWSSGAEQFF
.	15	TRBV7-2	TRBD2	TRBJ2-3	TGTGCCAGCAGCTTAGCGCAAACTAGCGGGACGACGCAGTATTTT	CASSLAQTSGTTQYF
few	17	TRBV6-1	.	TRBJ1-3	TGTGCCAGCAGTGAAAAGGGCGGGGCGTACTCTGGAAACACCATATATTTT	CASSEKGGAYSGNTIYF
.	14	TRBV18	TRBD1	TRBJ1-1	TGTGCCAGCTCAAAACAGGGGGCTACCACTGAAGCTTTCTTT	CASSKQGATTEAFF
.	15	TRBV5-6	.	TRBJ2-1	TGTGCCAGCAGCTTAATCCCCAGGGGTCCCAATGAGCAGTTCTTC	CASSLIPRGPNEQFF
.	13	TRBV5-6	TRBD1	TRBJ2-7	TGTGCCAGCAGCCGGACAGGGCCCTACGAGCAGTACTTC	CASSRTGPYEQYF
.	11	TRBV6-1	.	TRBJ2-3	TGTGCCTGGCCCCTCACAGATACGCAGTATTTT	CAWPLTDTQYF
few	12	TRBV7-9	.	TRBJ1-2	TGTTCCAGCAGCTTAGACCAGGGTGGCTACACCTTC	CSSSLDQGGYTF
.	14	TRBV27	.	TRBJ2-5	TGTGCCAGCAGTCCTACTAGCTTGGGGGAGACCCAGTACTTC	CASSPTSLGETQYF
.	13	TRBV14	.	TRBJ2-1	TGTGCCAGCAGCCTCGACATTTACAATGAGCAGTTCTTC	CASSLDIYNEQFF
.	14	TRBV2	.	TRBJ2-3	TGTGCCAGCAGTGGAGAAGTCGAGCAAGATACGCAGTATTTT	CASSGEVEQDTQYF
.	15	TRBV5-1	TRBD1	TRBJ2-2	TGCGCCAGCAGCTTGGGAGGGGGCGGCACCGGGGAGCTGTTTTTT	CASSLGGGGTGELFF
.	16	TRBV7-6	TRBD2	TRBJ2-1	TGTGCCAGCAGCCCACTAGCGGGAGGGCTGAGCAATGAGCAGTTCTTC	CASSPLAGGLSNEQFF
.	14	TRBV5-1	TRBD1	TRBJ1-1	TGCGCCAGCAGCAGGGACAGGGGAGACACTGAAGCTTTCTTT	CASSRDRGDTEAFF
few	15	TRBV6-5	.	TRBJ1-4	TGTGCCAGCAGTTACTCCGGACAGATTAATGAAAAACTGTTTTTT	CASSYSGQINEKLFF
.	15	TRBV7-6	TRBD1	TRBJ2-1	TGTGCCAGCAGCTTCGGACAGGGGACTGTTGATGAGCAGTTCTTC	CASSFGQGTVDEQFF
.	14	TRBV19	.	TRBJ2-7	TGTGCCACCGCGGACAGCCGTCTTTCCTACGAGCAGTACTTC	CATADSRLSYEQYF
.	17	TRBV13	TRBD1	TRBJ1-6	TGTGCCAGCAGCGCCGACAGGGGTCGCACCTATAATTCACCCCTCCACTTT	CASSADRGRTYNSPLHF
.	12	TRBV18	.	TRBJ1-1	TGTGCCAGCTCACAAGGGACTGGTGAAGCTTTCTTT	CASSQGTGEAFF
.	15	TRBV6-5	.	TRBJ2-1	TGTGCCAGCAGCCCGGGACACTTCTCCTACAATGAGCAGTTCTTC	CASSPGHFSYNEQFF
.	15	TRBV5-1	.	TRBJ2-5	TGCGCCAGCAGCCCAACCCCGGGAAGAGAAGAGACCCAGTACTTC	CASSPTPGREETQYF
.	16	TRBV28	TRBD2	TRBJ2-3	TGTGCCAGCAGTTGGACCCTAGCGGGAGGAACAGATACGCAGTATTTT	CASSWTLAGGTDTQYF
.	16	TRBV14	TRBD1	TRBJ1-6	TGTGCCAGCAGCTCGATGGACAGGGGTCTCGGTTCACCCCTCCACTTT	CASSSMDRGLGSPLHF
.	14	TRBV30	TRBD1	TRBJ2-7	TGTGCCTGGAATTTTGGGACAGGGGGCTACGAGCAGTACTTC	CAWNFGTGGYEQYF
.	14	TRBV19	.	TRBJ2-1	TGTGCCAGTAGTAGGCACGTCTTCTACAATGAGCAGTTCTTC	CASSRHVFYNEQFF
.	18	TRBV27	TRBD1	TRBJ2-7	TGTGCCAGCAGTCCGCGCCCCTTTGCCGGGACAGGCTCGGACGAGCAGTACTTC	CASSPRPFAGTGSDEQYF
.	18	TRBV23-1	.	TRBJ1-1	TGCGCCAGCAGTCATCCGACCGGACAAACAAGGGGGAACACTGAAGCTTTCTTT	CASSHPTGQTRGNTEAFF
.	13	TRBV11-2	TRBD1	TRBJ1-5	TGTGCCAGCAGCAGGGACAGGCAGCAGCCCCAGCATTTT	CASSRDRQQPQHF
.	16	TRBV6-5	TRBD2	TRBJ2-1	TGTGCCAGCAGTTACTCGACCGCGGGAGGGCCAGAGGAGCAGTTCTTC	CASSYSTAGGPEEQFF
.	14	TRBV6-5	TRBD1	TRBJ1-6	TGTGCCAGCGCCTGGGACAGGATTAATTCACCCCTCCACTTT	CASAWDRINSPLHF
.	15	TRBV5-1	TRBD1	TRBJ2-7	TGCGCCAGCAGCTTGGGAGGGGGCTGGAATAGCGAGCAGTACTTC	CASSLGGGWNSEQYF
.	11	TRBV10-3	.	TRBJ1-6	TGTGCCATCGGGGACATTTCACCCCTCCACTTT	CAIGDISPLHF
once	13	TRBV6-1	.	TRBJ1-2	TGTGCCAGCAGCCTGGGACTTAACTATGGCTACACCTTC	CASSLGLNYGYTF
.	14	TRBV18	.	TRBJ1-1	TGTGCCAGCTCACCGGGCTACGTGAACACTGAAGCTTTCTTT	CASSPGYVNTEAFF
.	13	TRBV7-9	.	TRBJ1-1	TGTGCCAGCAGTCAACAGGGGAACACTGAAGCTTTCTTT	CASSQQGNTEAFF
.	14	TRBV2	TRBD2	TRBJ2-3	TGTGCCATCGGGACTAGCGGGACTTGGAATACGCAGTATTTT	CAIGTSGTWNTQYF
.	14	TRBV30	TRBD1	TRBJ1-2	TGTGCCTGGAAGATAGACAGGGGCAACTATGGCTACACCTTC	CAWKIDRGNYGYTF
.	15	TRBV19	TRBD1	TRBJ2-7	TGTGCCAGTAGACCGGGACAGGGGGCTCTGTACGAGCAGTACTTC	CASRPGQGALYEQYF
once	14	TRBV5-6	.	TRBJ1-2	TGTGCCAGCAGCTTGTCCATCCTCGGTCCTGGCTACACCTTC	CASSLSILGPGYTF
.	12	TRBV30	.	TRBJ2-5	TGTGCCTGGATGAAGAGCGGAGAGACCCAGTACTTC	CAWMKSGETQYF
.	15	TRBV27	.	TRBJ1-4	TGTGCCAGCAGTCCAACGACAGGATTTAATGAAAAACTGTTTTTT	CASSPTTGFNEKLFF
.	15	TRBV11-2	.	TRBJ2-3	TGTGCCAGCAGTCGGACGGGACATAGCACAGATACGCAGTATTTT	CASSRTGHSTDTQYF
.	14	TRBV9	.	TRBJ2-2	TGTGCCAGCAGCGTAGACACCGGGACCGGGGAGCTGTTTTTT	CASSVDTGTGELFF
.	13	TRBV4-1	.	TRBJ1-1	TGCGCCAGCAGCCACGAGGTTAGAAGGGGAGCTTTCTTT	CASSHEVRRGAFF
.	16	TRBV6-1	.	TRBJ2-2	TGTGCCAGCAGTGATGGGACACCCTATTACACCGGGGAGCTGTTTTTT	CASSDGTPYYTGELFF
.	21	TRBV28	TRBD2	TRBJ2-1	TGTGCCAGCAGTTTTCCCCTAACCGGGACTAGCATCCCAAGCTCCTACAATGAGCAGTTCTTC	CASSFPLTGTSIPSSYNEQFF